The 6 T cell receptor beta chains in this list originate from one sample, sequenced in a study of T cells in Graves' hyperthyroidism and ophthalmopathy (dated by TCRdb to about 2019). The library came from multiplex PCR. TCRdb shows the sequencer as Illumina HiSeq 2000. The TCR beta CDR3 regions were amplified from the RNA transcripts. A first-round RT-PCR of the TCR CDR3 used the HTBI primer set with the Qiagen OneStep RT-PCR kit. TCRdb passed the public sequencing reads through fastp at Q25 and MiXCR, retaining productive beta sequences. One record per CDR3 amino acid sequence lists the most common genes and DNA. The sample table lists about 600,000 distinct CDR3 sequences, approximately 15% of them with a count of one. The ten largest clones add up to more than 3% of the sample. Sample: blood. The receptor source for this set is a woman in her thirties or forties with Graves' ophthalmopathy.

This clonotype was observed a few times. In DNA, the CDR3 is TGTGCCAGCATGAGGGGGCGAAATCAGCCCCAGCATTTT. This gives the protein CASMRGRNQPQHF. The chain combines TRBV6-1 with TRBJ1-5; TRBD1 matches at 7 bases. J gave up 4 bases and V 7 bases, and 4 bases lay outside the gene matches. Germline V lookup: CDR1 MNHNS, CDR2 SASEGT. The CDR3 is made up of 13 amino acids.

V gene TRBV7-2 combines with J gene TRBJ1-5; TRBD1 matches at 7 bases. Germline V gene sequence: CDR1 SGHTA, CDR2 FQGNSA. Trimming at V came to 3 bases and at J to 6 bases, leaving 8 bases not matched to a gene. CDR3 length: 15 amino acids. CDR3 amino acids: CASSLVSGGSQPQHF. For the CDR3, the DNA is TGTGCCAGCAGCTTGGTTTCAGGGGGAAGTCAGCCCCAGCATTTT. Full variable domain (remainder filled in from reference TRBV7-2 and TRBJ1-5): GAGVSQSPSNKVTEKGKDVELRCDPISGHTALYWYRQSLGQGLEFLIYFQGNSAPDKSGLPSDRFSAERTGGSVSTLTIQRTQQEDSAVYLCASSLVSGGSQPQHFGDGTRLSIL.

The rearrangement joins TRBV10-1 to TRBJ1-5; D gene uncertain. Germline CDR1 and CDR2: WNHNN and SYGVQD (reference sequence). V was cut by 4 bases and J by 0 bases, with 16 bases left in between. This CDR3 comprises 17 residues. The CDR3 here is CASSVLEEEGSNQPQHF. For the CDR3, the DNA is TGCGCCAGCAGTGTTTTGGAGGAAGAAGGTAGCAATCAGCCCCAGCATTTT.

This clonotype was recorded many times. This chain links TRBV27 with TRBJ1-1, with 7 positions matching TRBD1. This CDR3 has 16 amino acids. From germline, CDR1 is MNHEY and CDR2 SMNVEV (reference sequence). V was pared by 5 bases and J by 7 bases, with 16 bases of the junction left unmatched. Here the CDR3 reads CASSPPRQGIAGEAFF. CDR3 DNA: TGTGCCAGCAGTCCACCTAGACAGGGAATCGCGGGTGAAGCTTTCTTT.

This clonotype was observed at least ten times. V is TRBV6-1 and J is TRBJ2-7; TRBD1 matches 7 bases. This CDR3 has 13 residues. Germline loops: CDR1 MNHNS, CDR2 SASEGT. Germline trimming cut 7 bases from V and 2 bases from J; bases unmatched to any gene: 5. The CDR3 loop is CASMKTGPYEQYF. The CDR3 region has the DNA TGTGCCAGCATGAAGACAGGGCCCTACGAGCAGTACTTC.

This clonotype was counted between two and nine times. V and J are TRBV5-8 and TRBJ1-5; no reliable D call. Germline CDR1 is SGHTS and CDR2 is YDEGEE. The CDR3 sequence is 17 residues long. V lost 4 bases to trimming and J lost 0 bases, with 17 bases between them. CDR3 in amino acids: CASSLFKGVYSNQPQHF. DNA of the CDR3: TGTGCCAGCAGCCTCTTCAAAGGAGTCTATAGCAATCAGCCCCAGCATTTT.